The 26 T cell receptor beta chains presented below share a single source sample, sequenced in a study of intratumoral heterogeneity in liver cancer. Each tumour sample represents a distinct, spatially separated region of the hepatocellular carcinoma nodule. TCRdb keeps only in-frame clones here, not all; method: immunoSEQ multiplex PCR. The data hold roughly 7,000 clones, with roughly 52% observed a single time. This specimen was tumor tissue, taken before any cancer treatment. Every receptor here comes from a man aged 70 or older with hepatocellular carcinoma.

A word on this clone: A much more abundant neighbour one base away suggests this may be a read error. The chain employs TRBV7-3 and TRBJ2-3; D gene unclear. Germline lookup yields CDR1 SGHTA and CDR2 FQGTGA. Trimming shortened V by 5 bases and J by 2 bases, and 11 bases separated the two germline ends. CDR3 length: 14 amino acids. CDR3 coding DNA: TGTGCCAGCAGCCCGGCATATAACACAGATACGCAGTATTTT. As protein: CASSPAYNTDTQYF. The whole variable domain, filled in from reference TRBV7-3 and TRBJ2-3, reads GAGVSQTPSNKVTEKGKYVELRCDPISGHTALYWYRQSLGQGPEFLIYFQGTGAADDSGLPNDRFFAVRPEGSVSTLKIQRTERGDSAVYLCASSPAYNTDTQYFGPGTRLTVL.

This chain uses TRBV7-6 with TRBJ2-3; D unclear. The CDR3 loop spans 14 amino acids. Germline CDR1 is SGHVS and CDR2 is FNYEAQ. Trimming stripped 0 bases from V and 2 bases from J, with 6 bases between. This chain's CDR3 is CASSLAGNTDTQYF. The CDR3 DNA reads as TGTGCCAGCAGCTTAGCAGGGAACACAGATACGCAGTATTTT.

This clone has a handful of counts. The rearrangement links TRBV7-9 to TRBJ1-1; no clear D gene. V dropped 4 bases and J dropped 0 bases, with 9 bases sitting between them. This CDR3 region has 14 residues. CDR1 is SEHNR, CDR2 FQNEAQ, per germline (reference sequence). DNA for the CDR3: TGTGCCAGCAGCTACACTATCTTGAACACTGAAGCTTTCTTT. Protein: CASSYTILNTEAFF.

The genes are TRBV15 and TRBJ2-1; weak D call: TRBD2 (6 bases). From germline, CDR1 is LNHNV and CDR2 YYDKDF (reference sequence). The V gene lost 5 bases and the J gene lost 2 bases, with 10 bases spanning the gap. This CDR3 is built from 14 residues. The CDR3 region has the DNA TGTGCCACCAGCCGGCCGGGGGCCTACAATGAGCAGTTCTTC. Protein product: CATSRPGAYNEQFF.

V usage is TRBV24-1 and J usage is TRBJ2-2; unclear D gene. Germline V gives CDR1 KGHDR, CDR2 SFDVKD. The CDR3 contains 14 residues. Trimming left V 4 bases short and J 3 bases short, with 8 bases between. The CDR3 DNA sequence: TGTGCCACCAGTGAGGACGGGTACACCGGGGAGCTGTTTTTT. As protein: CATSEDGYTGELFF.

As concerns this clone: Additional DNA sequences in this sample encode the identical CDR3. The chain uses TRBV30 and TRBJ2-7; 7 nucleotides line up with TRBD1. The germline CDR1 and CDR2 sequences are GTSNPN and SVGIG (reference sequence). This CDR3 is built from 12 residues. V lost 5 bases, J lost 4 bases, and 5 bases stayed unmatched. The CDR3 sequence: CAWSGTAYEQYF. The CDR3 DNA sequence: TGTGCCTGGTCCGGGACAGCATACGAGCAGTACTTC.

The V call is TRBV10-3, the J call TRBJ2-3; TRBD1 or TRBD2 may be the D gene (5 bases each). Trimming removed 6 bases at V and 5 bases at J, with 12 bases between. This CDR3 contains 13 residues. Germline CDR1 and CDR2: ENHRY and SYGVKD. The CDR3 DNA sequence: TGTGCCATCAGATCCGGGGCAGAAGATACGCAGTATTTT. Its protein is CAIRSGAEDTQYF.

V and J are TRBV5-1 and TRBJ2-4; the D is unclear. The CDR3 totals 16 residues. Germline V lookup: CDR1 SGHRS, CDR2 YFSETQ. V gave up 2 bases and J gave up 3 bases, with 15 bases separating them. The CDR3 DNA sequence: TGCGCCAGCAGCTTCGACTCCTACTCGAGCAAAAACATTCAGTACTTC. Amino acid sequence: CASSFDSYSSKNIQYF.

This clone is judged medium-sized. The CDR3 bases are TGTGCCAGTAGTAAAGGACCAGGGGAGGGCCATTCACCCCTCCACTTT. It codes for CASSKGPGEGHSPLHF. The V gene is TRBV19, the J gene TRBJ1-6, with a weak D call TRBD1 (6 bases). Germline V gene lookup returns CDR1 LNHDA and CDR2 SQIVND (reference sequence). V gave up 4 bases and J gave up 8 bases, with 18 bases separating them. The CDR3 spans 16 residues.

This clone has more than one count but fewer than ten. V is TRBV4-1 and J is TRBJ2-1; 7 nucleotides align to TRBD2. Germline values: CDR1 MGHRA, CDR2 YSYEKL. The junction had 2 bases not matched to a gene; V was cut back by 2 bases and J by 10 bases. This CDR3 is built from 12 residues. The CDR3 DNA sequence: TGCGCCAGCAGCCAATGGGGACTAGAGCAGTTCTTC. This sequence encodes CASSQWGLEQFF.

The chain links TRBV7-2 to TRBJ2-5; D is perhaps TRBD1 (6 bases). CDR3 length: 15 amino acids. Germline V gives CDR1 SGHTA, CDR2 FQGNSA. V was cut by 0 bases and J by 4 bases, with 12 bases left in between. CDR3 sequence: CASSLADRGGETQYF. The CDR3 nucleotides read TGTGCCAGCAGCTTAGCGGACAGAGGGGGAGAGACCCAGTACTTC.

The rearrangement links TRBV29-1 to TRBJ2-7, with 9 nucleotides matching TRBD1. The V and J ends lost 6 bases and 5 bases, in that order; junction bases with no gene match: 8. Per the germline V gene, CDR1 is SQVTM and CDR2 is ANQGSEA. This CDR3 spans 13 amino acids. The DNA for the CDR3 is TGCAGCGTCTCCGGGACAGGGCTAAACGAGCAGTACTTC. Protein: CSVSGTGLNEQYF.

The chain employs TRBV5-8 and TRBJ1-5; D gene uncertain. CDR3 size: 15 residues. CDR1 is SGHTS and CDR2 is YDEGEE in the germline V gene. Deletions cut 1 base from V and 1 base from J, with 9 bases between. The CDR3 nucleotides are TGTGCCAGCAGCTTGTCCGGGTTGAGCAATCAGCCCCAGCATTTT. It specifies CASSLSGLSNQPQHF.

This clone came up a few times. The gene calls are TRBV9 and TRBJ2-3; 16 bases align to TRBD2. CDR1 and CDR2 from the germline V gene are SGDLS and YYNGEE. Losses at the gene ends were 5 bases for V and 4 bases for J; bases not matched to a gene: 7. This CDR3 contains 17 residues. In nucleotides, the CDR3 is TGTGCCAGCAGGCGGGGACTAGCGGGGGGGATCGCAGATACGCAGTATTTT. Encoded protein: CASRRGLAGGIADTQYF.

There are a few counts of this clone. This chain links TRBV6-4 with TRBJ1-6, with 7 bases fitting TRBD1. The CDR3 consists of 14 residues. V shed 5 bases and J 10 bases; nucleotides not matched to a gene: 8. The germline V gene encodes CDR1 MRHNA and CDR2 SNTAGT. In nucleotides, the CDR3 is TGTGCCAGCAGTCGAGACAGGGTCGGCTCACCCCTCCACTTT. Its translation is CASSRDRVGSPLHF.

The J gene is TRBJ1-3, the V gene TRBV7-3, with D hard to call. Germline values: CDR1 SGHTA, CDR2 FQGTGA. The CDR3 has 14 amino acids. Trimming took 7 bases from V and 0 from J, leaving 10 bases between them. The CDR3 region has the DNA TGTGCCAGCAAGGAGACCCTCTCTGGAAACACCATATATTTT. Its translation is CASKETLSGNTIYF.

The chain combines TRBV6-5 with TRBJ1-3; the D gene is possibly TRBD1 (5 bases). Looked up from germline, CDR1 is MNHEY and CDR2 is SVGAGI. The CDR3 is 15 amino acids. V gave up 2 bases and J gave up 0 bases, with 8 bases separating them. The CDR3 region is CASSYGAGSGNTIYF. The CDR3 DNA reads as TGTGCCAGCAGTTACGGGGCAGGCTCTGGAAACACCATATATTTT.

The chain joins TRBV7-6 to TRBJ1-2; maybe TRBD1 (6 bases). This CDR3 has 12 residues. CDR1 is SGHVS and CDR2 is FNYEAQ in the germline V gene. V shed 1 base and J shed 9 bases, with 9 bases lying between them. The CDR3: CASSLEGHSYTF. Here the CDR3 DNA reads TGTGCCAGCAGCTTAGAGGGACACAGCTACACCTTC.

The chain joins TRBV9 to TRBJ2-3; D is uncertain. CDR1 SGDLS and CDR2 YYNGEE come from the germline V gene. The CDR3 totals 15 residues. V lost 0 bases and J 2 bases, leaving 10 bases between the germline ends. The CDR3: CASSVVPQNTDTQYF. CDR3 coding DNA: TGTGCCAGCAGCGTAGTCCCCCAGAACACAGATACGCAGTATTTT.

The sample holds a few counts of this clone. The genes are TRBV4-3 and TRBJ1-2; 10 nucleotides align to TRBD1. CDR1 LGHNA and CDR2 YSLEER come from the germline V gene. There are 15 residues in the CDR3. With 2 bases clipped from V and 2 bases from J, the junction kept 2 bases outside the gene matches. In DNA form, the CDR3 reads TGCGCCAGCAGCCAACCGGGACAGGGGAACTATGGCTACACCTTC. Translated, it gives CASSQPGQGNYGYTF.

The rearrangement uses TRBV5-1 and TRBJ1-1, with D maybe TRBD1 (5 bases). The ends were cut back, 0 bases at V and 1 base at J, with 7 bases in the middle. Per the germline V gene, CDR1 is SGHRS and CDR2 is YFSETQ. The CDR3 has 14 amino acids. CDR3 sequence reads: CASSLGQTNTEAFF. The DNA of the CDR3 is TGCGCCAGCAGCTTGGGACAGACGAACACTGAAGCTTTCTTT.

CDR3 DNA sequence: TGTGCCAGCGCCAGGACAGGGGCGGCGGGGAACACTGAAGCTTTCTTT. This encodes CASARTGAAGNTEAFF. The chain employs TRBV7-3 and TRBJ1-1; 9 bases are a match to TRBD1. Germline trimming cut 8 bases from V and 1 base from J; bases unmatched to any gene: 11. The CDR3 runs to 16 residues. From germline, CDR1 is SGHTA and CDR2 FQGTGA.

The rearrangement joins TRBV6-2 or TRBV6-3 to TRBJ2-3; D possibly corresponds to TRBD2 (6 bases). This CDR3 has 17 residues. The germline V and J ends were trimmed by 2 bases and 0 bases, with 15 bases remaining between them. Looked up from germline, CDR1 is MNHEY and CDR2 is SVGEGT. In DNA, the CDR3 is TGTGCCAGCAGTTACACAGTAGGGGAGGATAGCACAGATACGCAGTATTTT. Translated: CASSYTVGEDSTDTQYF.

The chain couples TRBV19 to TRBJ1-6; 8 bases align to TRBD1. CDR3 length equals 16 residues. Trimming removed 1 base from V and 10 bases from J; junction bases left unmatched: 9. The germline CDR1 and CDR2 sequences are LNHDA and SQIVND (reference sequence). CDR3 DNA sequence: TGTGCCAGTAGTATAGGAGACAGGGGAGTTGGGTCACCCCTCCACTTT. It is translated as CASSIGDRGVGSPLHF.

This clone rates as medium-sized. This chain joins TRBV21-1 and TRBJ1-1; the table calls TRBD1, which could not be checked here. TRBV21-1 is assigned pseudogene status. This CDR3 is built from 17 residues. CDR3 nucleotides: TGTGCCAGCAGCAAAGTAGAGAGAGGGGGCATGAACACTGAAGCTTTCTTT. This encodes CASSKVERGGMNTEAFF.

The chain links TRBV6-5 to TRBJ1-5; possible D gene TRBD1, 6 bases. The germline CDR1 and CDR2 sequences are MNHEY and SVGAGI. The length of the CDR3 is 15 residues. Trimming shortened V by 7 bases and J by 4 bases, and 17 bases separated the two germline ends. CDR3 coding DNA: TGTGCCAGCACAAGGAAGGGGGAGGGTAATCAGCCCCAGCATTTT. As protein: CASTRKGEGNQPQHF.